A few counts support the clone carrying this T cell receptor beta chain. Its cognate antigen is unknown. TCR cDNA was made by 5'RACE template switching, adding a universal primer site and UMIs. Via MiXCR, TCRdb re-called the 5' RACE reads, giving one row per CDR3 protein. The table records about 330,000 distinct CDR3 sequences, approximately 8% of them present only once. The record originates from a study of T cells after yellow fever vaccination. Whole-study results and caveats: Post-booster repertoires contained most primary-vaccination clones again (almost 97% CD4, less than 90% CD8). Weaker overall, the secondary response nonetheless peaked faster (day 5 versus 15).

With V trimmed by 5 bases and J by 5 bases, 10 bases remained unmatched. The CDR3 is made up of 17 amino acids. Per germline, CDR1 SGHVS and CDR2 FNYEAQ. The chain joins TRBV7-6 to TRBJ2-7; 15 positions match TRBD2. This TCR was sampled from a man between 18 and 29 years old who received the YFV17D yellow fever vaccine. The sample here was PBMCs, taken roughly 45 days after the first yellow fever vaccination. In DNA form, the CDR3 reads TGTGCCAGCAGCCCCTCCCGGGGACTAGCGGGGGGTCACGAGCAGTACTTC. Its translation: CASSPSRGLAGGHEQYF.